A selection of T cell receptor beta chains follows, all from one sample in a study of T cell repertoires in cytomegalovirus infection. TCRdb reprocessed the reads with MiXCR, giving one entry per CDR3 protein. The table includes fewer than 300,000 distinct CDR3 sequences, about 26% detected once. Sequenced: PBMCs. These receptor sequences come from a human donor in good health (CMV status not recorded). Some clones in this sample may be carry-over from other donors' samples. CDR3s include the opening cysteine and the closing phenylalanine or tryptophan. A D gene is named only where the DNA matches it firmly. The size field is filled for only some rows; it gives once, few, many or a size class.

J	V	size	D	CDR3	DNA
TRBJ1-5	TRBV6-2/TRBV6-3	few	.	CASSPGGINQPQHF	TGTGCCAGCAGCCCTGGGGGGATCAATCAGCCCCAGCATTTT
TRBJ1-3	TRBV6-5	once	.	CASSYSLDVLSGNTIYF	TGTGCCAGCAGTTACTCCCTGGACGTTCTCTCTGGAAACACCATATATTTT
TRBJ2-2	TRBV5-6	.	TRBD2	CASSLYGRDTGELFF	TGTGCCAGCAGCTTGTATGGGAGGGACACCGGGGAGCTGTTTTTT
TRBJ1-2	TRBV15	many	.	CATTNLGPGAPWRGYTF	TGTGCCACCACCAACCTAGGGCCAGGGGCTCCGTGGAGGGGCTACACCTTC
TRBJ2-7	TRBV10-3	.	TRBD1	CAISDGAGGYEQYF	TGTGCCATCAGTGATGGGGCAGGGGGCTACGAGCAGTACTTC
TRBJ1-2	TRBV7-2	many	.	CASSLILGRGYTF	TGTGCCAGCAGCTTAATCCTAGGGCGGGGCTACACCTTC
TRBJ1-6	TRBV9	few	.	CASSDGRWWEQNNSPLHF	TGTGCCAGCAGTGACGGGCGTTGGTGGGAGCAAAATAATTCACCCCTCCACTTT
TRBJ2-1	TRBV19	.	TRBD1	CASSLRTGGYNEQFF	TGTGCCAGTAGTCTAAGGACAGGGGGTTACAATGAGCAGTTCTTC
TRBJ2-7	TRBV6-6	few	.	CASSYTPQEQYF	TGTGCCAGCAGTTACACCCCTCAGGAGCAGTACTTC
TRBJ2-2	TRBV19	.	TRBD2	CASSPAGLAGVGNTGELFF	TGTGCCAGTAGTCCCGCGGGACTAGCGGGAGTGGGCAACACCGGGGAGCTGTTTTTT